The 32 T cell receptor beta chains below come from one sample, sequenced in a study of blood T cell repertoires in COVID-19. Repertoires were generated with immunoSEQ multiplex PCR, while TCRdb's copy carries only in-frame clones and drops some. There are around 140,000 clones in the sample; roughly 84% occur only once, and more than 1.3% lies in the top ten. The specimen sequenced was peripheral blood. Source of these receptors: a man between 60 and 75 years old with acute or convalescent COVID-19.

In the case of this clone: Sequence at one end of the junction differs from germline and may be a read error. The J gene is TRBJ2-1, the V gene TRBV20-1, with 9 nucleotides matching TRBD1. Germline V lookup: CDR1 DFQATT, CDR2 SNEGSKA (reference sequence). The CDR3 totals 9 residues. CDR3 sequence (DNA): TGCAGTGGAGAACGGGACAGGGTCTTC. Protein product: CSGERDRVF.

The genes are TRBV2 and TRBJ1-4; D is possibly TRBD1 (5 bases). The CDR3 is 14 residues long. Deletions cut 6 bases from V and 8 bases from J, with 16 bases between. Germline assignment: CDR1 SNHLY and CDR2 FYNNEI. The CDR3 spells CASRPTVDWEKLFF. CDR3 nucleotide sequence: TGTGCCAGCAGACCGACAGTCGATTGGGAAAAACTGTTTTTT.

This clone came up a few times. The chain joins TRBV18 to TRBJ2-1, with 10 positions matching TRBD1. The CDR3 is 15 amino acids. Germline lookup yields CDR1 KGHSH and CDR2 LQKENI. J gave up 6 bases and V 2 bases, and 4 bases lay outside the gene matches. The CDR3 coding sequence is TGTGCCAGCTCACCAAAGAGACAGGGGGCCAATGAGCAGTTCTTC. Protein sequence: CASSPKRQGANEQFF. The full variable domain, completed using reference TRBV18 and TRBJ2-1, is NAGVMQNPRHLVRRRGQEARLRCSPMKGHSHVYWYRQLPEEGLKFMVYLQKENIIDESGMPKERFSAEFPKEGPSILRIQQVVRGDSAAYFCASSPKRQGANEQFFGPGTRLTVL.

The J gene is TRBJ2-7, the V gene TRBV9; 7 bases are a match to TRBD2. This CDR3 is 14 amino acids long. Trimming removed 6 bases from V and 6 bases from J; junction bases left unmatched: 12. Germline-derived CDR1 and CDR2 are SGDLS and YYNGEE. The CDR3 region has the DNA TGTGCCAGCACCCCCGGGACCCGCGGGAGCGAGCAGTACTTC. Its protein product is CASTPGTRGSEQYF.

J is TRBJ2-1 and V is TRBV29-1; 8 bases fit TRBD2. Germline V gene data show CDR1 as SQVTM and CDR2 as ANQGSEA. The CDR3 contains 14 residues. J was trimmed by 6 bases and V by 5 bases; bases with no gene match: 9. CDR3: CSVYSTSGSNEQFF. The CDR3 DNA is TGCAGCGTTTACAGTACCAGCGGGAGCAATGAGCAGTTCTTC.

V and J are TRBV19 and TRBJ2-1, with 7 bases that match TRBD1. Unmatched junction bases numbered 7, after V lost 6 bases and J lost 2 bases. CDR3 length: 15 amino acids. From germline, CDR1 is LNHDA and CDR2 SQIVND (reference sequence). Here the CDR3 reads CASRPGQLTYNEQFF. The CDR3 DNA reads as TGTGCCAGTAGACCGGGACAGCTCACCTACAATGAGCAGTTCTTC.

CDR3 region: CASSENRGDTQYF. As DNA, the CDR3 is TGTGCCAGTAGTGAAAACAGGGGCGATACGCAGTATTTT. The chain is built from TRBV19 and TRBJ2-3, with 7 bases aligning to TRBD1. The germline V gene has CDR1 LNHDA and CDR2 SQIVND (reference sequence). The CDR3 spans 13 residues. Trimming at V came to 5 bases and at J to 6 bases, leaving 5 bases not matched to a gene.

Remarks on this clone: The sample has other DNA sequences that encode this CDR3 too. V is TRBV9 and J is TRBJ1-6; D perhaps matches TRBD1 (5 bases). CDR1 SGDLS and CDR2 YYNGEE come from the germline V gene. Trimming stripped 4 bases from V and 1 base from J, with 9 bases between. The CDR3 spans 15 residues. Here the CDR3 reads CASSPPGSYNSPLHF. The CDR3 nucleotides are TGTGCCAGCAGCCCCCCAGGGTCCTATAATTCACCCCTCCACTTT.

CDR3 loop: CASSVVGSGNTIYF. The CDR3 DNA is TGTGCCAGCAGCGTAGTCGGCTCTGGAAACACCATATATTTT. The chain recombines TRBV9 with TRBJ1-3; unclear D gene. This CDR3 contains 14 residues. CDR1 and CDR2 (germline): SGDLS, YYNGEE. Trimming cost V 0 bases and J 0 bases, with 4 bases left between them.

This chain links TRBV5-1 with TRBJ1-2; TRBD1 agrees at 10 bases. The trim removed 3 bases at V and 4 bases at J, leaving 3 bases unmatched. Germline assignment: CDR1 SGHRS and CDR2 YFSETQ. The CDR3 is 14 amino acids. CDR3 amino acids: CASSYGQGGYGYTF. The CDR3 DNA reads TGCGCCAGCAGCTATGGACAGGGGGGCTATGGCTACACCTTC.

The chain recombines TRBV5-5 with TRBJ2-7, with TRBD2 matching 10 bases. V trimming: 0 bases; J trimming: 4 bases; junction bases outside the gene matches: 13. The germline V gene encodes CDR1 SGHKS and CDR2 YYEKEE (reference sequence). The CDR3 length is 18 residues. CDR3 protein: CASSLVPSSGSTVYEQYF. The CDR3 DNA sequence: TGTGCCAGCAGCTTGGTACCTTCTAGCGGGAGTACGGTTTACGAGCAGTACTTC.

V is TRBV11-1 and J is TRBJ1-2, with D possibly matching TRBD1 (5 bases). Trimming removed 1 base from V and 4 bases from J, with 13 bases in between. The germline gives CDR1 SGHAT, CDR2 FQDESV (reference sequence). The CDR3 runs to 15 residues. CDR3 sequence reads: CASSLEYQGGYGYTF. DNA of the CDR3: TGTGCCAGCAGCTTAGAATACCAGGGAGGCTATGGCTACACCTTC.

The chain has TRBV19 and TRBJ2-5; 10 bases agree with TRBD1. This CDR3 region has 16 residues. V shed 5 bases, J shed 4 bases, and the junction held 10 bases outside the gene matches. The germline gives CDR1 LNHDA, CDR2 SQIVND (reference sequence). This CDR3 is CASSPRDRGFRETQYF. The CDR3 DNA reads as TGTGCCAGTAGTCCTAGGGACAGGGGTTTTAGAGAGACCCAGTACTTC.

The chain carries TRBV5-1 and TRBJ2-6; weak D call: TRBD1 (5 bases). V shed 4 bases and J shed 6 bases, with 14 bases lying between them. Germline V lookup: CDR1 SGHRS, CDR2 YFSETQ. The CDR3 spans 15 residues. CDR3 sequence reads: CASSRTPSEANVLTF. The CDR3 DNA reads TGCGCCAGCAGCAGGACACCCTCGGAGGCCAACGTCCTGACTTTC. Using reference TRBV5-1 and TRBJ2-6 for the parts outside the CDR3, the full variable domain is KAGVTQTPRYLIKTRGQQVTLSCSPISGHRSVSWYQQTPGQGLQFLFEYFSETQRNKGNFPGRFSGRQFSNSRSEMNVSTLELGDSALYLCASSRTPSEANVLTFGAGSRLTVL.

The chain combines TRBV5-1 with TRBJ2-5; 8 bases line up with TRBD2. The CDR3 runs 14 residues. Germline-derived CDR1 and CDR2 are SGHRS and YFSETQ. J lost 5 bases, V lost 2 bases, and 5 bases had no gene match. This CDR3 is CASSLIGGGETQYF. The DNA for the CDR3 is TGCGCCAGCAGCTTAATTGGCGGGGGGGAGACCCAGTACTTC.

The rearrangement links TRBV9 to TRBJ2-2, with 8 bases aligning to TRBD2. CDR3 length equals 16 residues. Per the germline V gene, CDR1 is SGDLS and CDR2 is YYNGEE. V lost 2 bases and J lost 4; bases outside the gene matches: 7. DNA for the CDR3: TGTGCCAGCAGCGTCCAGCAAAGCGGGAGCACCGGGGAGCTGTTTTTT. Translation gives CASSVQQSGSTGELFF.

This chain joins TRBV7-2 and TRBJ2-1; D not resolved. Germline-derived CDR1 and CDR2 are SGHTA and FQGNSA. V was clipped by 1 base and J by 7 bases, with 17 bases between them. The CDR3 has 16 amino acids. The CDR3 is CASSLGKFSGLNEQFF. The CDR3 DNA is TGTGCCAGCAGCTTAGGAAAATTCTCAGGATTGAATGAGCAGTTCTTC. Looking up the rest from reference TRBV7-2 and TRBJ2-1 gives the full variable domain: GAGVSQSPSNKVTEKGKDVELRCDPISGHTALYWYRQSLGQGLEFLIYFQGNSAPDKSGLPSDRFSAERTGGSVSTLTIQRTQQEDSAVYLCASSLGKFSGLNEQFFGPGTRLTVL.

This chain connects TRBV27 to TRBJ2-3, with 7 bases identical to TRBD2. After removal of 1 base from V and 7 bases from J, the junction contained 17 bases not matched to a gene. Germline values: CDR1 MNHEY, CDR2 SMNVEV (reference sequence). The CDR3 runs 18 residues. CDR3 amino acids: CASSLYSPLAGVVNTQYF. The CDR3 DNA reads TGTGCCAGCAGTTTATATTCCCCCTTGGCGGGGGTTGTAAATACGCAGTATTTT.

The chain couples TRBV25-1 to TRBJ2-1; TRBD2 matches at 9 bases. The germline V gene encodes CDR1 MGHDK and CDR2 SYGVNS. V trimming: 4 bases; J trimming: 2 bases; junction bases outside the gene matches: 3. The CDR3 covers 15 residues. DNA for the CDR3: TGTGCCAGCAGTGCTGCGGGAGGGCCCTACAATGAGCAGTTCTTC. Its protein is CASSAAGGPYNEQFF.

The table lists this clone with a few counts. The chain employs TRBV5-6 and TRBJ1-4, with 7 bases matching TRBD1. With 4 bases clipped from V and 7 bases from J, the junction kept 10 bases outside the gene matches. The CDR3 runs 15 residues. Germline loops: CDR1 SGHDT, CDR2 YYEEEE. DNA of the CDR3: TGTGCCAGCAGCCCGGGACAGTCTCTCGTTGAAAAACTGTTTTTT. Translation gives CASSPGQSLVEKLFF. Full variable domain (remainder filled in from reference TRBV5-6 and TRBJ1-4): DAGVTQSPTHLIKTRGQQVTLRCSPKSGHDTVSWYQQALGQGPQFIFQYYEEEERQRGNFPDRFSGHQFPNYSSELNVNALLLGDSALYLCASSPGQSLVEKLFFGSGTQLSVL.

This chain uses TRBV6-6 with TRBJ1-2; 8 bases are shared with TRBD1. Germline loops: CDR1 MNHNY, CDR2 SVGAGI (reference sequence). After removal of 5 bases from V and 5 bases from J, the junction contained 4 bases not matched to a gene. The CDR3 has 13 amino acids. The CDR3 protein is CASSPGQEYGYTF. The CDR3 bases are TGTGCCAGCAGTCCGGGACAGGAGTATGGCTACACCTTC.

This chain joins TRBV2 and TRBJ2-7; TRBD1 is a possible D gene (6 bases). Germline V lookup: CDR1 SNHLY, CDR2 FYNNEI. The CDR3 extends over 14 amino acids. Trimming left V 10 bases short and J 3 bases short, with 19 bases between. DNA of the CDR3: TGTGCCATTGGGTCTGGGGGCGCCCTCTACGAGCAGTACTTC. Amino acid sequence: CAIGSGGALYEQYF.

V and J are TRBV4-2 and TRBJ1-4; possibly TRBD1 for D (5 bases). Germline assignment: CDR1 LGHNA and CDR2 YNFKEQ. The CDR3 covers 21 residues. V was cut by 0 bases and J by 0 bases, with 23 bases left in between. The CDR3 loop reads CASSQDRAARVGIATNEKLFF. DNA of the CDR3: TGTGCCAGCAGCCAAGATAGGGCCGCCAGGGTGGGAATTGCAACTAATGAAAAACTGTTTTTT.

The CDR3 spells CASSWGTESNTGELFF. Here the CDR3 DNA reads TGTGCCAGCAGCTGGGGGACAGAATCGAACACCGGGGAGCTGTTTTTT. The J gene is TRBJ2-2, the V gene TRBV7-3, with 7 bases that match TRBD1. There are 16 residues in the CDR3. Per germline, CDR1 SGHTA and CDR2 FQGTGA. Trimming cost V 4 bases and J 0 bases; bases outside gene matches: 5.

This sequence joins TRBV29-1 and TRBJ2-3; D remains ambiguous. The CDR3 has 14 residues. The germline CDR1 and CDR2 sequences are SQVTM and ANQGSEA. V lost 4 bases and J 1 base, leaving 12 bases between the germline ends. The CDR3 loop is CSVGAVSRTDTQYF. DNA for the CDR3: TGCAGCGTTGGGGCAGTCTCGCGCACAGATACGCAGTATTTT.

This clone was recorded only once. V usage is TRBV7-8 and J usage is TRBJ1-1; D uncertain. CDR1 is SGHVS and CDR2 is FQNEAQ in the germline V gene. The CDR3 sequence is 14 residues long. The ends were cut back, 1 base at V and 4 bases at J, with 10 bases in the middle. CDR3 in amino acids: CASSLVAGSTEAFF. Written as DNA, the CDR3 is TGTGCCAGCAGCTTAGTGGCAGGAAGCACTGAAGCTTTCTTT. Combining the CDR3 with reference TRBV7-8 and TRBJ1-1 gives the whole variable domain GAGVSQSPRYKVAKRGQDVALRCDPISGHVSLFWYQQALGQGPEFLTYFQNEAQLDKSGLPSDRFFAERPEGSVSTLKIQRTQQEDSAVYLCASSLVAGSTEAFFGQGTRLTVV.

This rearrangement joins TRBV7-9 to TRBJ2-1; 7 bases agree with TRBD2. The CDR3 loop spans 17 amino acids. Germline V gene lookup returns CDR1 SEHNR and CDR2 FQNEAQ (reference sequence). V trimming: 4 bases; J trimming: 9 bases; junction bases outside the gene matches: 18. The CDR3 sequence: CASSSREGGSGYREQFF. The CDR3 DNA is TGTGCCAGCAGCTCTAGGGAGGGTGGTAGCGGGTATCGTGAGCAGTTCTTC.

The rearrangement uses TRBV7-3 and TRBJ2-2, with TRBD1 matching 9 bases. CDR1 is SGHTA, CDR2 FQGTGA, per germline. CDR3 length: 17 residues. The V gene end was trimmed by 4 bases and the J gene end by 3 bases; junction bases not matched to a gene: 9. The CDR3 DNA reads TGTGCCAGCAGCTCGCACCGGGACAGGGAGGACACCGGGGAGCTGTTTTTT. Translation gives CASSSHRDREDTGELFF.

V usage is TRBV5-1 and J usage is TRBJ2-3; 10 bases map to TRBD2. CDR1 and CDR2 (germline): SGHRS, YFSETQ. V lost 2 bases to trimming and J lost 2 bases; unmatched junction nucleotides: 2. The CDR3 spans 15 residues. The CDR3 region has the DNA TGCGCCAGCAGCTTACTAGCGGGGAACACAGATACGCAGTATTTT. Amino acids: CASSLLAGNTDTQYF.

V gene TRBV12-5 combines with J gene TRBJ1-6, with 8 bases that match TRBD1. This CDR3 has 15 residues. V was pared by 5 bases and J by 6 bases, with 6 bases of the junction left unmatched. Germline CDR1 LGHNT, CDR2 FRNRAP. CDR3 bases: TGTGCTAGTGGTGTACAGACAGGGGCTAATTCACCCCTCCACTTT. Translating it yields CASGVQTGANSPLHF.

The CDR3 region has the DNA TGTGCCAGCAGTGACCTGGACAGGGAATCCAACATTCAGTACTTC. Its translation is CASSDLDRESNIQYF. The chain recombines TRBV6-1 with TRBJ2-4, with TRBD1 matching over 8 bases. With 3 bases clipped from V and 7 bases from J, the junction kept 8 bases outside the gene matches. In germline, CDR1 is MNHNS, CDR2 SASEGT. This CDR3 has 15 residues.

This sequence joins TRBV7-2 and TRBJ2-1; the match to TRBD2 covers 9 bases. The CDR3 has 16 residues. Trimming at V came to 5 bases and at J to 0 bases, leaving 5 bases not matched to a gene. Per germline, CDR1 SGHTA and CDR2 FQGNSA. CDR3 sequence: CASSPRLADSYNEQFF. The CDR3 coding sequence is TGTGCCAGCAGCCCAAGACTAGCGGACTCCTACAATGAGCAGTTCTTC.